The following is a T cell receptor (beta chain) sequence with its context. Both 60 Vbeta primers and 13 Jbeta primers went into the PCR. Here immunoSEQ multiplex PCR was the method, and the copy in TCRdb shows in-frame clones only, minus some. The data show around 170,000 clones, around 73% seen once. This entry belongs to a study of cytomegalovirus exposure and HLA in healthy donors. The germline V and J ends were trimmed by 4 bases and 2 bases, with 11 bases remaining between them. The CDR3 runs to 14 residues. Germline lookup yields CDR1 SGHRS and CDR2 YFSETQ. The receptor's source is a male donor in good health and CMV-seronegative. The chain is built from TRBV5-1 and TRBJ2-3; D uncertain. The specimen was PBMCs. The CDR3 protein is CASSPQGATDTQYF. The CDR3 DNA is TGCGCCAGCAGCCCCCAAGGAGCCACAGATACGCAGTATTTT.